The T cell receptor (beta chain) under discussion was sequenced for a study of T cell repertoires in cytomegalovirus infection. At the level of the study: Both CMV infection and a matching HLA type were indicated by public TCR beta signatures.

With respect to this clonotype: Its antigen is unknown.

Each CDR3 protein gets one entry after TCRdb re-called the reads with MiXCR. The data hold hundreds of thousands of distinct CDR3 sequences, with about a third observed a single time. Overall study findings and caveats: In two of eight donors, the top clonotype was HLA-C-restricted CMV-specific. Identification of carriers of CMV plus the relevant HLA was performed using cumulative public TCR beta family frequency.

This CDR3 has 14 amino acids. Germline assignment: CDR1 MDHEN and CDR2 SYDVKM. V gave up 6 bases and J gave up 5 bases, with 16 bases separating them. The sequence was collected from a human donor in good health (CMV status not recorded). Some clones in this sample may be carry-over from other donors' samples. Sample: PBMCs. The chain carries TRBV28 and TRBJ1-1; tentatively, D is TRBD1 (6 bases). The CDR3 is CASSPGGLGTEAFF. The CDR3 DNA sequence: TGTGCCAGCAGCCCGGGGGGCTTAGGTACTGAAGCTTTCTTT.